The 15 T cell receptor beta chains listed next were all sequenced from one sample in a study of CD8 T cells in ankylosing spondylitis (TCRdb year 2017). Receptor amplification or capture employed 5' RACE. TCRdb names Illumina HiSeq 2500 as the instrument used. The public reads were reanalyzed by TCRdb: fastp trimming at Q25, MiXCR alignment, in-frame beta chains only. Rows are unified per CDR3 protein, each entry keeping the most common DNA and genes. This sample has 250,000 to 350,000 distinct CDR3 sequences in its table, and about 20% of those were observed once. The top ten hold about 3.5% of the sample. Input material: blood, either unsorted or a sorted T cell fraction (not recorded which). The receptors derive from a female donor with ankylosing spondylitis or in good health (not recorded which).

Many counts were recorded for this clonotype. V gene TRBV11-2 combines with J gene TRBJ2-7; 10 positions match TRBD2. The CDR3 loop spans 15 amino acids. Germline CDR1 and CDR2: SGHAT and FQNNGV. Unmatched junction bases numbered 6, after V lost 5 bases and J lost 2 bases. The CDR3 sequence is CASSPVTSGPYEQYF. The CDR3 DNA is TGTGCCAGCAGCCCAGTGACTAGCGGGCCCTACGAGCAGTACTTC.

This clonotype has more than one count but fewer than ten. J is TRBJ2-2 and V is TRBV20-1, with D unclear. Germline assignment: CDR1 DFQATT and CDR2 SNEGSKA (reference sequence). CDR3 length: 14 residues. V was pared by 6 bases and J by 1 base, with 12 bases between. The CDR3 loop is CSAWVLWNTGELFF. Here the CDR3 DNA reads TGCAGTGCCTGGGTACTTTGGAACACCGGGGAGCTGTTTTTT.

V is TRBV2 and J is TRBJ2-2, with 10 bases identical to TRBD2. The J segment lost 6 bases and the V segment lost 3 bases, leaving 4 bases of the junction unmatched. Germline V lookup: CDR1 SNHLY, CDR2 FYNNEI. The CDR3 has 15 residues. CDR3 in amino acids: CASSESAGGPGELFF. The CDR3, as DNA: TGTGCCAGCAGTGAGTCAGCGGGAGGGCCCGGGGAGCTGTTTTTT.

The chain couples TRBV6-1 to TRBJ2-5; tentatively, D is TRBD1 (5 bases). Trimming cost V 5 bases and J 3 bases, with 13 bases left between them. CDR1 is MNHNS, CDR2 SASEGT, per germline. The CDR3 covers 14 residues. The CDR3 bases are TGTGCCAGCAGTCGGACACCATGGGAAGAGACCCAGTACTTC. It specifies CASSRTPWEETQYF.

This clonotype was recorded a few times. The V gene is TRBV27, the J gene TRBJ1-4; no firm D call. Between the trimmed V and J ends, which lost 5 bases and 16 bases, there was a span of 8 bases. Germline CDR1 reads MNHEY; CDR2 reads SMNVEV (reference sequence). The CDR3 runs 9 residues. CDR3 sequence (DNA): TGTGCCAGCAGTAGCAGTGAGTTTTTT. This codes for CASSSSEFF. Filled out from reference TRBV27 and TRBJ1-4, the complete variable domain reads EAQVTQNPRYLITVTGKKLTVTCSQNMNHEYMSWYRQDPGLGLRQIYYSMNVEVTDKGDVPEGYKVSRKEKRNFPLILESPSPNQTSLYFCASSSSEFFGSGTQLSVL.

This clonotype was seen a few times. The genes are TRBV6-6 and TRBJ2-5, with 9 nucleotides matching TRBD2. CDR3 size: 18 residues. Germline V CDR1 and CDR2: MNHNY, SVGAGI (reference sequence). The J segment lost 5 bases and the V segment lost 4 bases, leaving 17 bases of the junction unmatched. CDR3 residues: CASSSPAGGPSLQETQYF. CDR3 bases: TGTGCCAGCAGTTCCCCCGCGGGAGGGCCCTCTCTCCAGGAGACCCAGTACTTC.

This chain joins TRBV6-1 and TRBJ1-4; the D gene is possibly TRBD1 (5 bases). The CDR3 sequence is 15 residues long. Per germline, CDR1 MNHNS and CDR2 SASEGT. Trimming took 5 bases from V and 7 from J, leaving 17 bases between them. CDR3 region: CASSPIRGVGEKLFF. For the CDR3, the DNA is TGTGCCAGCAGTCCTATTCGGGGGGTTGGTGAAAAACTGTTTTTT.

This clonotype was picked up one time. The chain is built from TRBV7-2 and TRBJ2-7; 10 bases are shared with TRBD2. The V gene end was trimmed by 3 bases and the J gene end by 3 bases; junction bases not matched to a gene: 11. Germline V CDR1 and CDR2: SGHTA, FQGNSA. The CDR3 spans 17 residues. CDR3 amino acids: CASSFCLQTSGFYEQYF. The CDR3 bases are TGTGCCAGCAGCTTCTGCCTCCAGACTAGCGGGTTCTACGAGCAGTACTTC. Drawing the rest from reference TRBV7-2 and TRBJ2-7, the complete variable domain is GAGVSQSPSNKVTEKGKDVELRCDPISGHTALYWYRQSLGQGLEFLIYFQGNSAPDKSGLPSDRFSAERTGGSVSTLTIQRTQQEDSAVYLCASSFCLQTSGFYEQYFGPGTRLTVT.

This clonotype was detected a few times. The chain carries TRBV6-1 and TRBJ2-2; D is unresolved. Per the germline V gene, CDR1 is MNHNS and CDR2 is SASEGT. Deletions cut 5 bases from V and 6 bases from J, with 19 bases between. This CDR3 has 16 amino acids. DNA for the CDR3: TGTGCCAGCAGTCCCGCGTGGGCGGCCGACTCCGGGGAGCTGTTTTTT. Amino acid sequence: CASSPAWAADSGELFF.

This clonotype was seen only a few times. The rearrangement links TRBV29-1 to TRBJ1-1; weak D call: TRBD1 (5 bases). This CDR3 is built from 13 residues. The ends were cut back, 4 bases at V and 1 base at J, with 10 bases in the middle. Germline-derived CDR1 and CDR2 are SQVTM and ANQGSEA. The CDR3 protein is CSVGRGGNTEAFF. CDR3 nucleotides: TGCAGCGTTGGGAGGGGAGGGAACACTGAAGCTTTCTTT.

The rearrangement links TRBV20-1 to TRBJ2-3; D unclear. Germline V lookup: CDR1 DFQATT, CDR2 SNEGSKA (reference sequence). V lost 6 bases and J 6 bases, leaving 19 bases between the germline ends. The CDR3 length is 14 residues. The CDR3 protein is CSAPNVWDGDTQYF. CDR3 coding DNA: TGCAGTGCCCCGAACGTGTGGGATGGCGATACGCAGTATTTT.

The chain is built from TRBV5-5 and TRBJ2-1; D is uncertain. CDR1 and CDR2 (germline): SGHKS, YYEKEE (reference sequence). V was shortened by 2 bases and J by 5 bases, with 11 bases between the two germline ends. This CDR3 is 14 amino acids long. The CDR3 is CASSFSKVNNEQFF. In DNA form, the CDR3 reads TGTGCCAGCAGCTTCTCAAAAGTCAACAATGAGCAGTTCTTC.

The chain couples TRBV7-2 to TRBJ2-7, with D perhaps given as TRBD1 or TRBD2 (6 bases each). Germline lookup yields CDR1 SGHTA and CDR2 FQGNSA. The CDR3 loop spans 15 amino acids. V gave up 3 bases and J gave up 3 bases, with 15 bases separating them. The CDR3 protein is CASSFQQGGGYEQYF. For the CDR3, the DNA is TGTGCCAGCAGCTTCCAACAGGGAGGTGGCTACGAGCAGTACTTC.

This clonotype was detected only a few times. The rearrangement links TRBV20-1 to TRBJ2-3, with a possible D match to TRBD2 (6 bases). The CDR3 is made up of 14 amino acids. V lost 6 bases, J lost 2 bases, and 15 bases lay in between. Germline CDR1 is DFQATT and CDR2 is SNEGSKA (reference sequence). CDR3 in amino acids: CSASISGYTDTQYF. The CDR3 region has the DNA TGCAGTGCCTCAATTAGCGGATACACAGATACGCAGTATTTT.

This chain links TRBV29-1 with TRBJ1-1; D uncertain. CDR1 is SQVTM, CDR2 ANQGSEA, per germline. The CDR3 is made up of 13 amino acids. Trimming shortened V by 4 bases and J by 0 bases, and 9 bases separated the two germline ends. CDR3: CSVGRRMNTEAFF. In DNA form, the CDR3 reads TGCAGCGTTGGTAGGCGGATGAACACTGAAGCTTTCTTT.